Listed below are T cell receptor beta chains from one sample, sequenced in a study of blood T cell repertoires in COVID-19. This table comes from immunoSEQ multiplex PCR, and its TCRdb copy is limited to in-frame clones, with some not included. The table has 230,000 or so clones, 83% seen once; the top ten hold roughly 8.7%. Sample: peripheral blood. These receptors were collected from a middle-aged man with active or convalescent COVID-19. CDR3s include the opening cysteine and the closing phenylalanine or tryptophan. Fields, in order: J gene, clone size, D gene, V gene, CDR3 protein, CDR3 DNA. D genes are given only for firm matches. Expanded clones are given a class, and other clones once, few, many or no size at all.

j_gene: TRBJ2-1; abundance: few; d_gene: .; v_gene: TRBV24-1; CDR3aa: CATSDLSASLNEQFF; CDR3nt: TGTGCCACCAGTGATTTGTCCGCCTCACTGAATGAGCAGTTCTTC
j_gene: TRBJ2-3; abundance: .; d_gene: TRBD2; v_gene: TRBV11-2; CDR3aa: CASSFGLAGTDTQYF; CDR3nt: TGTGCCAGCAGCTTCGGACTAGCGGGAACAGATACGCAGTATTTT
j_gene: TRBJ1-4; abundance: .; d_gene: .; v_gene: TRBV19; CDR3aa: CASSIGTDGKLFF; CDR3nt: TGTGCCAGTAGTATAGGCACAGACGGAAAACTGTTTTTT
j_gene: TRBJ1-1; abundance: once; d_gene: TRBD1; v_gene: TRBV25-1; CDR3aa: CASRTGKNTEAFF; CDR3nt: TGTGCCAGCAGGACAGGGAAGAACACTGAAGCTTTCTTT
j_gene: TRBJ2-2; abundance: .; d_gene: TRBD1; v_gene: TRBV7-6; CDR3aa: CASSPDRGVLGALSTGELFF; CDR3nt: TGTGCCAGCAGCCCAGACAGGGGCGTTTTGGGGGCTCTATCCACCGGGGAGCTGTTTTTT
j_gene: TRBJ1-4; abundance: once; d_gene: TRBD1; v_gene: TRBV11-2; CDR3aa: CASRPGTAEKLFF; CDR3nt: TGTGCCAGCAGGCCCGGGACAGCTGAAAAACTGTTTTTT
j_gene: TRBJ1-1; abundance: .; d_gene: .; v_gene: TRBV6-1; CDR3aa: CASSDSIGAFF; CDR3nt: TGTGCCAGCAGTGATTCGATCGGGGCTTTCTTT
j_gene: TRBJ1-2; abundance: .; d_gene: TRBD1; v_gene: TRBV4-3; CDR3aa: CASSQEALGQGERGYTF; CDR3nt: TGCGCCAGCAGCCAAGAAGCTCTGGGACAGGGGGAGAGAGGCTACACCTTC
j_gene: TRBJ1-2; abundance: .; d_gene: .; v_gene: TRBV7-8; CDR3aa: CASSLVSSYNYGYTF; CDR3nt: TGTGCCAGCAGCTTAGTCTCCAGTTATAACTATGGCTACACCTTC
j_gene: TRBJ2-1; abundance: .; d_gene: .; v_gene: TRBV19; CDR3aa: CASSIHFRLNEQFF; CDR3nt: TGTGCCAGTAGTATACACTTTAGATTAAATGAGCAGTTCTTC
j_gene: TRBJ2-7; abundance: .; d_gene: .; v_gene: TRBV28; CDR3aa: CASSLPAGAAGYEQYF; CDR3nt: TGTGCCAGCAGTTTACCTGCAGGGGCCGCGGGCTACGAGCAGTACTTC
j_gene: TRBJ1-6; abundance: .; d_gene: .; v_gene: TRBV14; CDR3aa: CASSLWGDQEISPLHF; CDR3nt: TGTGCCAGCAGCCTCTGGGGGGATCAGGAAATTTCACCCCTCCACTTT
j_gene: TRBJ2-3; abundance: few; d_gene: TRBD2; v_gene: TRBV29-1; CDR3aa: CSAGGRGGTDTQYF; CDR3nt: TGCAGCGCTGGTGGGAGGGGTGGTACAGATACGCAGTATTTT
j_gene: TRBJ1-1; abundance: .; d_gene: TRBD1; v_gene: TRBV10-1; CDR3aa: CASSPRLDRGCRLVTEAFF; CDR3nt: TGCGCCAGCAGTCCACGACTAGACAGGGGATGTAGGTTAGTCACTGAAGCTTTCTTT
j_gene: TRBJ1-4; abundance: .; d_gene: .; v_gene: TRBV19; CDR3aa: CASSNGDATNEKLFF; CDR3nt: TGTGCCAGTAGTAACGGGGATGCAACTAATGAAAAACTGTTTTTT
j_gene: TRBJ1-2; abundance: .; d_gene: TRBD1; v_gene: TRBV27; CDR3aa: CASSLRSGTGYGYTF; CDR3nt: TGTGCCAGCAGCCTTCGATCCGGGACAGGCTATGGCTACACCTTC
j_gene: TRBJ2-7; abundance: once; d_gene: .; v_gene: TRBV2; CDR3aa: CASRGSSYEQYF; CDR3nt: TGTGCCAGCAGGGGGAGCTCCTACGAGCAGTACTTC
j_gene: TRBJ2-6; abundance: once; d_gene: .; v_gene: TRBV10-1; CDR3aa: CASSESGAKWDLTF; CDR3nt: TGCGCCAGCAGTGAGTCGGGGGCCAAGTGGGACCTGACTTTC
j_gene: TRBJ1-5; abundance: .; d_gene: .; v_gene: TRBV19; CDR3aa: CASSGSNSQYSNQPQHF; CDR3nt: TGTGCCAGTTCAGGGTCCAACAGCCAATATAGCAATCAGCCCCAGCATTTT
j_gene: TRBJ1-5; abundance: once; d_gene: .; v_gene: TRBV9; CDR3aa: CASSVGLNSNQPQHF; CDR3nt: TGTGCCAGCAGCGTAGGGCTTAATAGCAATCAGCCCCAGCATTTT
j_gene: TRBJ1-1; abundance: .; d_gene: .; v_gene: TRBV11-2; CDR3aa: CASRPSGMVGYGEAFF; CDR3nt: TGTGCCAGCAGACCCTCAGGGATGGTGGGATATGGTGAAGCTTTCTTT
j_gene: TRBJ1-1; abundance: few; d_gene: TRBD1; v_gene: TRBV6-1; CDR3aa: CASSDRDRAMNTEAFF; CDR3nt: TGTGCCAGCAGTGACCGGGACAGAGCTATGAACACTGAAGCTTTCTTT
j_gene: TRBJ1-2; abundance: .; d_gene: .; v_gene: TRBV6-5; CDR3aa: CASRLSGSDYGYTF; CDR3nt: TGTGCCAGCAGACTATCGGGTTCGGACTATGGCTACACCTTC
j_gene: TRBJ1-1; abundance: .; d_gene: .; v_gene: TRBV6-5; CDR3aa: CASSYRQSPPTEAFF; CDR3nt: TGTGCCAGCAGTTATCGACAGAGCCCTCCAACTGAAGCTTTCTTT
j_gene: TRBJ2-7; abundance: .; d_gene: TRBD2; v_gene: TRBV10-3; CDR3aa: CATGLAGDYEQYF; CDR3nt: TGTGCCACCGGACTAGCGGGGGATTACGAGCAGTACTTC
j_gene: TRBJ2-5; abundance: .; d_gene: TRBD2; v_gene: TRBV6-5; CDR3aa: CASSLTAGLETQYF; CDR3nt: TGTGCCAGCAGTTTAACAGCGGGACTAGAGACCCAGTACTTC
j_gene: TRBJ1-5; abundance: .; d_gene: .; v_gene: TRBV9; CDR3aa: CASSADLRAQPQHF; CDR3nt: TGTGCCAGCAGCGCAGATCTCAGGGCTCAGCCCCAGCATTTT
j_gene: TRBJ1-3; abundance: .; d_gene: .; v_gene: TRBV6-6; CDR3aa: CATRDRSGNTIYF; CDR3nt: TGTGCCACCCGCGACAGGTCTGGAAACACCATATATTTT
j_gene: TRBJ2-2; abundance: few; d_gene: TRBD1; v_gene: TRBV6-6; CDR3aa: CASNDKGAGGELFF; CDR3nt: TGTGCCAGCAACGACAAGGGGGCCGGCGGGGAGCTGTTTTTT
j_gene: TRBJ1-4; abundance: .; d_gene: TRBD1; v_gene: TRBV9; CDR3aa: CASSVGGGTGGEKLFF; CDR3nt: TGTGCCAGCAGCGTAGGAGGTGGGACAGGTGGCGAAAAACTGTTTTTT
j_gene: TRBJ2-1; abundance: .; d_gene: TRBD2; v_gene: TRBV9; CDR3aa: CASSVQTSGEQFF; CDR3nt: TGTGCCAGCAGCGTCCAGACTAGCGGGGAGCAGTTCTTC
j_gene: TRBJ2-7; abundance: few; d_gene: .; v_gene: TRBV7-6; CDR3aa: CASSLGGQGTYEQYF; CDR3nt: TGTGCCAGCAGCTTAGGTGGGCAGGGCACCTACGAGCAGTACTTC
j_gene: TRBJ2-3; abundance: .; d_gene: .; v_gene: TRBV6-2/TRBV6-3; CDR3aa: CASSYHRRWVAEPTDTQYF; CDR3nt: TGTGCCAGCAGTTACCACCGCCGATGGGTAGCGGAGCCCACAGATACGCAGTATTTT
j_gene: TRBJ2-1; abundance: .; d_gene: .; v_gene: TRBV25-1; CDR3aa: CASARQTGRGSNEQFF; CDR3nt: TGTGCCAGCGCCCGTCAAACAGGGAGAGGGAGCAATGAGCAGTTCTTC
j_gene: TRBJ2-2; abundance: .; d_gene: TRBD2; v_gene: TRBV9; CDR3aa: CASSARLAGGTGELFF; CDR3nt: TGTGCCAGCAGCGCTCGACTAGCGGGAGGTACCGGGGAGCTGTTTTTT
j_gene: TRBJ1-2; abundance: .; d_gene: TRBD1; v_gene: TRBV9; CDR3aa: CASSPGQVGYGYTF; CDR3nt: TGTGCCAGCAGCCCGGGACAGGTGGGCTATGGCTACACCTTC
j_gene: TRBJ1-2; abundance: .; d_gene: .; v_gene: TRBV4-1; CDR3aa: CASSQEPGYGYTF; CDR3nt: TGCGCCAGCAGCCAAGAGCCAGGGTATGGCTACACCTTC
j_gene: TRBJ1-4; abundance: .; d_gene: TRBD1; v_gene: TRBV2; CDR3aa: CASRTGSTNEKLFF; CDR3nt: TGTGCCAGCAGGACAGGGTCGACTAATGAAAAACTGTTTTTT
j_gene: TRBJ1-2; abundance: .; d_gene: .; v_gene: TRBV6-5; CDR3aa: CASSSSQGTLYGYTF; CDR3nt: TGTGCCAGCAGTTCCTCCCAGGGGACCCTCTATGGCTACACCTTC
j_gene: TRBJ1-1; abundance: .; d_gene: TRBD1; v_gene: TRBV4-2; CDR3aa: CASSHGDQGAVNTEAFF; CDR3nt: TGTGCCAGCAGCCACGGAGATCAGGGGGCTGTGAACACTGAAGCTTTCTTT
j_gene: TRBJ2-1; abundance: .; d_gene: TRBD1; v_gene: TRBV5-1; CDR3aa: CASSGGQGFYNEQFF; CDR3nt: TGCGCCAGCAGCGGGGGACAGGGATTCTACAATGAGCAGTTCTTC
j_gene: TRBJ2-7; abundance: .; d_gene: .; v_gene: TRBV30; CDR3aa: CAWGGLNPYEQYF; CDR3nt: TGTGCCTGGGGGGGCCTGAATCCCTACGAGCAGTACTTC
j_gene: TRBJ2-1; abundance: .; d_gene: .; v_gene: TRBV9; CDR3aa: CASSVGAGANEQFF; CDR3nt: TGTGCCAGCAGCGTAGGGGCAGGGGCCAATGAGCAGTTCTTC
j_gene: TRBJ1-5; abundance: .; d_gene: .; v_gene: TRBV5-5; CDR3aa: CASSLDRGSIGSNQPQHF; CDR3nt: TGTGCCAGCAGCTTGGATAGGGGATCGATTGGAAGCAATCAGCCCCAGCATTTT
j_gene: TRBJ2-3; abundance: .; d_gene: .; v_gene: TRBV19; CDR3aa: CASSETSTDTQYF; CDR3nt: TGTGCCAGTAGTGAAACATCTACAGATACGCAGTATTTT
j_gene: TRBJ1-3; abundance: .; d_gene: .; v_gene: TRBV21-1; CDR3aa: CASSKGLPRGGTIYF; CDR3nt: TGTGCCAGCAGCAAAGGTCTCCCCCGCGGCGGCACCATATATTTT